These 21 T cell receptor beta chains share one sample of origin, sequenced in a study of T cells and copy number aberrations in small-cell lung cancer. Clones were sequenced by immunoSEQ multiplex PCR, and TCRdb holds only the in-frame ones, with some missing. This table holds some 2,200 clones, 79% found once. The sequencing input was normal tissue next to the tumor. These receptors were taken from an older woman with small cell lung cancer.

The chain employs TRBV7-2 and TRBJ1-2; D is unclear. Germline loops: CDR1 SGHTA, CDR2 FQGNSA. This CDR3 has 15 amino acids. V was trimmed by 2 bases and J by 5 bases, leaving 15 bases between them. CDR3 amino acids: CASSLRAMQDYGYTF. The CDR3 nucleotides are TGTGCCAGCAGCTTACGCGCTATGCAGGATTATGGCTACACCTTC.

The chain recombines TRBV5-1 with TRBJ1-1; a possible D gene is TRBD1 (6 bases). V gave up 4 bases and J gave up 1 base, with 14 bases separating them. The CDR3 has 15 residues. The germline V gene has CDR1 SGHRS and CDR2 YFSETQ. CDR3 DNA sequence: TGCGCCAGCAGCCCTCTTGGGGGGCGGAACACTGAAGCTTTCTTT. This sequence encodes CASSPLGGRNTEAFF. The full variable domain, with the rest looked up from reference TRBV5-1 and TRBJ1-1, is KAGVTQTPRYLIKTRGQQVTLSCSPISGHRSVSWYQQTPGQGLQFLFEYFSETQRNKGNFPGRFSGRQFSNSRSEMNVSTLELGDSALYLCASSPLGGRNTEAFFGQGTRLTVV.

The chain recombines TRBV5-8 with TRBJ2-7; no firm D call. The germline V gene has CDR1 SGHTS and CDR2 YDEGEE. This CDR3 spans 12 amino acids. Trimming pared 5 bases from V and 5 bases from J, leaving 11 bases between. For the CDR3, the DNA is TGTGCCAGCAGTTCGTTGGTTAACGAGCAGTACTTC. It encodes CASSSLVNEQYF.

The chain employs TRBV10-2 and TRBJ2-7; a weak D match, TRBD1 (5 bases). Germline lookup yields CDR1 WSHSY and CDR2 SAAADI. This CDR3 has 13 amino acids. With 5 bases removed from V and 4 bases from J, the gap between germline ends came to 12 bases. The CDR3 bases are TGCGCCAGCAGTTTGGGTAGGGGTTACGAGCAGTACTTC. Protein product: CASSLGRGYEQYF.

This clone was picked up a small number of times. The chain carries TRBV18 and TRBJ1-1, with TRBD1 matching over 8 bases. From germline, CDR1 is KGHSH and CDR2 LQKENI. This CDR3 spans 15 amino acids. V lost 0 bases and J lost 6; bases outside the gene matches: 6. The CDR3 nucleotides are TGTGCCAGCTCACCACCGGACAGGGTGAGGGCTGAAGCTTTCTTT. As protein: CASSPPDRVRAEAFF.

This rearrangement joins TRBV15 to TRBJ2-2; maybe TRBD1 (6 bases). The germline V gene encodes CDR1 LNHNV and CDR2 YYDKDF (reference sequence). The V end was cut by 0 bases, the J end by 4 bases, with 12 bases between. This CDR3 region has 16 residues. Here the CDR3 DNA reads TGTGCCACCAGCAGAGATTTGGGGACACTCACCGGGGAGCTGTTTTTT. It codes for CATSRDLGTLTGELFF.

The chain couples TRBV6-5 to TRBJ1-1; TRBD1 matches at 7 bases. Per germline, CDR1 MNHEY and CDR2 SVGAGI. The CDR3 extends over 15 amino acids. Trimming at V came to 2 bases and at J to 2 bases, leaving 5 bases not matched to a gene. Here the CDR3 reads CASSYGRTGNTEAFF. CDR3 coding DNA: TGTGCCAGCAGTTACGGGAGGACAGGCAACACTGAAGCTTTCTTT.

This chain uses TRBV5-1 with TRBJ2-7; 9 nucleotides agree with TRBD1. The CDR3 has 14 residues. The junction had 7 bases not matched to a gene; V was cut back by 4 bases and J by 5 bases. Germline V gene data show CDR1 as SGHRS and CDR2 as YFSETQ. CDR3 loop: CASSTGQGFNEQYF. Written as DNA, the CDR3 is TGCGCCAGCAGCACTGGACAGGGGTTCAACGAGCAGTACTTC.

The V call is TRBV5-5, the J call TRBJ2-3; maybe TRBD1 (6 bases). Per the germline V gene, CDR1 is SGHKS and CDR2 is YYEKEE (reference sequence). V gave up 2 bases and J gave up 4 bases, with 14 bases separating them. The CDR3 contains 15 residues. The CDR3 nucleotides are TGTGCCAGCAGCTTCGAGGGGGACCCACCAGATACGCAGTATTTT. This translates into CASSFEGDPPDTQYF.

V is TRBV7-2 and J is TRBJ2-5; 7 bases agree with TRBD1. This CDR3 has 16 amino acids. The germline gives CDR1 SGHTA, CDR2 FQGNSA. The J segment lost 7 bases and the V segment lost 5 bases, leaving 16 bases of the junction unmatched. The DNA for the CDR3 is TGTGCCAGCAGCCCGAGGACGACCGGGACAGCTTCGACCCAGTACTTC. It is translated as CASSPRTTGTASTQYF.

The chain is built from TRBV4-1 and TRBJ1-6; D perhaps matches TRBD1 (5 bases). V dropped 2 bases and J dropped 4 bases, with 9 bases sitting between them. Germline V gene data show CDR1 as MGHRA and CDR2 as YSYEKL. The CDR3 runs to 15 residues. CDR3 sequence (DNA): TGCGCCAGCAGCCAACGGGACTCTTATAATTCACCCCTCCACTTT. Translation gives CASSQRDSYNSPLHF.

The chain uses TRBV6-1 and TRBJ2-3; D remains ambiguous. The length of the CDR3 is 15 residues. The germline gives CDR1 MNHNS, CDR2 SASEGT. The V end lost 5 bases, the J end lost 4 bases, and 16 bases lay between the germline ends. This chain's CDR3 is CASSPQGTSADTQYF. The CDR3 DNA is TGTGCCAGCAGTCCACAAGGCACCTCCGCAGATACGCAGTATTTT.

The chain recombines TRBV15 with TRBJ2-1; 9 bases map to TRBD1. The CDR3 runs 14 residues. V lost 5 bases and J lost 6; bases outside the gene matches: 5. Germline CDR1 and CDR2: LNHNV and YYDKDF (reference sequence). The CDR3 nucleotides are TGTGCCACCAGCGAGGACAGGGGTCTCAATGAGCAGTTCTTC. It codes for CATSEDRGLNEQFF.

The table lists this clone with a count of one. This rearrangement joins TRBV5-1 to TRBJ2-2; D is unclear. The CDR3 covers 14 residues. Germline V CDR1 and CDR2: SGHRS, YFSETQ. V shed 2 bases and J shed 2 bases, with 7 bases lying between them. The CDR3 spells CASSLAVNTGELFF. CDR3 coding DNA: TGCGCCAGCAGCTTAGCAGTAAACACCGGGGAGCTGTTTTTT.

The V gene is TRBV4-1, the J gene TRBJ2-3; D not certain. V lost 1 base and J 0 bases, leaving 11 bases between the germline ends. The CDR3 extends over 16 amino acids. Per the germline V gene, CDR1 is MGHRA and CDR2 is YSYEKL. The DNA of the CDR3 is TGCGCCAGCAGCCAAGTAATCCAGCCAAGCACAGATACGCAGTATTTT. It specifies CASSQVIQPSTDTQYF.

CDR3 in amino acids: CASSEAQGGTNEKLFF. Here the CDR3 DNA reads TGTGCCAGCAGTGAAGCGCAGGGCGGGACTAATGAAAAACTGTTTTTT. The J gene is TRBJ1-4, the V gene TRBV2, with D possibly matching TRBD1 (5 bases). Per germline, CDR1 SNHLY and CDR2 FYNNEI. The CDR3 covers 16 residues. The ends were cut back, 0 bases at V and 2 bases at J, with 10 bases in the middle.

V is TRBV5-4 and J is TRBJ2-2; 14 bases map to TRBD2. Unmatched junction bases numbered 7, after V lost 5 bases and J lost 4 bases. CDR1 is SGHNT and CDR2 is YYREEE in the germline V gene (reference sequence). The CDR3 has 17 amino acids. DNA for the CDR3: TGTGCCAGCAGGACTAGCGGGGGGGCCGGAACCACCGGGGAGCTGTTTTTT. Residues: CASRTSGGAGTTGELFF.

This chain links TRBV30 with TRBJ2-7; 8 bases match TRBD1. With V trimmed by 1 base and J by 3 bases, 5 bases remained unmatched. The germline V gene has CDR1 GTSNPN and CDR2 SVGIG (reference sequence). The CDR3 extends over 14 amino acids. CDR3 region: CAWSEGQAYYEQYF. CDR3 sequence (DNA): TGTGCCTGGAGTGAGGGACAGGCATACTACGAGCAGTACTTC.

CDR3 amino acids: CASSFKGTGDEQYF. The CDR3 DNA reads as TGCGCCAGCAGCTTCAAGGGGACGGGGGACGAGCAGTACTTC. This chain joins TRBV5-1 and TRBJ2-7; D is possibly TRBD2 (6 bases). Germline V gives CDR1 SGHRS, CDR2 YFSETQ. V gave up 2 bases and J gave up 5 bases, with 14 bases separating them. CDR3 length: 14 residues.

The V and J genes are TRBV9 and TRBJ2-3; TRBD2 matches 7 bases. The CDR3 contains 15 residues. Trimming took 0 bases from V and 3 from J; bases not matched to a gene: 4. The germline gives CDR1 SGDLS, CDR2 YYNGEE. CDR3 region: CASSVGAGPTDTQYF. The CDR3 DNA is TGTGCCAGCAGCGTAGGAGCGGGGCCGACAGATACGCAGTATTTT.

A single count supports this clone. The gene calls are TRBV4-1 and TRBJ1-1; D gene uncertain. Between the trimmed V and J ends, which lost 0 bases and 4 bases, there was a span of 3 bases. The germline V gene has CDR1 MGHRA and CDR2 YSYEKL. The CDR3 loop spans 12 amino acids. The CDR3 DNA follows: TGCGCCAGCAGCCAAGATAGCACTGAAGCTTTCTTT. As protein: CASSQDSTEAFF.